Listed below are T cell receptor beta chains from one sample, sequenced in a study of T cell responses to AZD1222 COVID-19 vaccine. The assay was immunoSEQ multiplex PCR, and TCRdb's table has in-frame clones only and misses some. The data show around 130,000 clones, with about 91% seen just once and less than 2% held by the top ten. The material sequenced was peripheral blood, taken 28 days after the second AZD1222 dose. The receptors derive from an adult who received the AZD1222 COVID-19 vaccine. CDR3s include the opening cysteine and the closing phenylalanine or tryptophan. The D gene is left open where the match is weak. Only some rows state a clone size, as once, few, many or a class for expanded clones.

d_call	v_call	j_call	clone_size	cdr3_nt	cdr3_aa
TRBD2	TRBV6-5	TRBJ2-1	few	TGTGCCAGCAGCCAGACTAGCGGGGGGTCTAATGAGCAGTTCTTC	CASSQTSGGSNEQFF
-	TRBV5-6	TRBJ1-3	few	TGTGCCAGCAGCTTAGCCATTTACTCTGGAAACACCATATATTTT	CASSLAIYSGNTIYF
TRBD1	TRBV27	TRBJ1-2	-	TGTGCCAGCAGTGGGACAGCAGAGTATGGCTACACCTTC	CASSGTAEYGYTF
TRBD1	TRBV12-3/TRBV12-4	TRBJ1-2	-	TGTGCCAGCAGTTTAGGACAGGGTTATGGCTACACCTTC	CASSLGQGYGYTF
TRBD1	TRBV11-3	TRBJ1-1	-	TGTGCCAGCAGCTGGACAGGGGGCACTGAAGCTTTCTTT	CASSWTGGTEAFF
-	TRBV7-7	TRBJ1-4	-	TGTGCTAGCAGCTTAAGTGTAGGGGAAAAACTGTTTTTT	CASSLSVGEKLFF
-	TRBV3-1/TRBV3-2	TRBJ1-2	-	TGTGCCAGCAGCCAAGAGGTGTCCGGTTATGGCTACACCTTC	CASSQEVSGYGYTF
-	TRBV21-1	TRBJ2-1	-	TGTGCCAGCAGCAAAGGGACTAGCGGGAGTACCTCCTACAATGAGCAGTTCTTC	CASSKGTSGSTSYNEQFF
-	TRBV7-2	TRBJ1-5	once	TGTGCCAGCAGCTTAAGTAGAGATCAGCCCCAGCATTTT	CASSLSRDQPQHF
-	TRBV15	TRBJ1-1	-	TGTGCCACCAGCAGAGACGGGTACAGCTGGGAGGGCACTGAAGCTTTCTTT	CATSRDGYSWEGTEAFF
TRBD1	TRBV19	TRBJ1-2	-	TGTGCCAGTAATATGGGACAGGGGGTCGTCGGTGGCTACACCTTC	CASNMGQGVVGGYTF
TRBD1	TRBV5-1	TRBJ1-1	-	TGCGCCAGCAGCTTTGGACAGGGCGGTGAAGCTTTCTTT	CASSFGQGGEAFF
TRBD1	TRBV2	TRBJ1-2	-	TGTGCCAGGGGAAAACAGGGGGCAAACTATGGCTACACCTTC	CARGKQGANYGYTF
TRBD2	TRBV4-1	TRBJ2-5	-	TGCGCCAGCCGGGGGGGGCGAGAGACCCAGTACTTC	CASRGGRETQYF
-	TRBV25-1	TRBJ2-5	-	TGTGCCAGCAGTCCTCCGGGACAACCCCAAGAGACCCAGTACTTC	CASSPPGQPQETQYF
-	TRBV19	TRBJ1-3	-	TGTGCCAGTAGTGTTGGACATACCGGAAACACCATATATTTT	CASSVGHTGNTIYF
-	TRBV6-5	TRBJ1-1	-	TGTGCCAGCAGTTCGTCGACTGAAGCTTTCTTT	CASSSSTEAFF
TRBD1	TRBV19	TRBJ1-2	-	TGTGCCAGTAGTATAACGGGACAGGGCATCTATGGCTACACCTTC	CASSITGQGIYGYTF
-	TRBV6-5	TRBJ1-1	-	TGTGCCAGCAGTTATAACGAGGGCACTGAAGCTTTCTTT	CASSYNEGTEAFF
-	TRBV18	TRBJ1-5	-	TGTGCCAGCTCACCGGGCGGGACCAATCAGCCCCAGCATTTT	CASSPGGTNQPQHF
-	TRBV5-8	TRBJ2-1	-	TGTGCCAGCAGCTTCTTTCGGGGGGCTAGCGGCCCTCACAATGAGCAGTTCTTC	CASSFFRGASGPHNEQFF
-	TRBV6-5	TRBJ2-1	-	TGTGCCAGCAGCCCCACAGGTATGACGGGCAATGAGCAGTTCTTC	CASSPTGMTGNEQFF
-	TRBV6-5	TRBJ2-2	-	TGTGCCACCCTAGCCCAAGGCACCGGGGAGCTGTTTTTT	CATLAQGTGELFF
TRBD1	TRBV18	TRBJ1-2	-	TGTGCCAGCTCACCACCGACAGGGGACTATGGCTACACCTTC	CASSPPTGDYGYTF
TRBD2	TRBV6-5	TRBJ2-2	-	TGTGCCAGCAGTTACTCGACTAGCGGAAACACCGGGGAGCTGTTTTTT	CASSYSTSGNTGELFF
-	TRBV4-3	TRBJ1-1	-	TGCGCCAGCAGCCAGTCTCTTAAAATGGGTGAAGCTTTCTTT	CASSQSLKMGEAFF
-	TRBV5-1	TRBJ2-2	-	TGCGCCAGCAGCTTAGGCCCGGAATGGAACACCGGGGAGCTGTTTTTT	CASSLGPEWNTGELFF
TRBD1	TRBV19	TRBJ1-3	-	TGTGCCAGTAGTCCACAGGGGGCTGGAAACACCATATATTTT	CASSPQGAGNTIYF
-	TRBV3-1/TRBV3-2	TRBJ2-1	-	TGTGCCAGCAGCTACAGGGTTTTCTCCTACAATGAGCAGTTCTTC	CASSYRVFSYNEQFF
-	TRBV4-1	TRBJ1-2	-	TGCGCCAGCACACCCGGGGGAACCGCACCCTACTATGGCTACACCTTC	CASTPGGTAPYYGYTF
-	TRBV4-3	TRBJ1-1	-	TGCGCCAGCAGCCCTCAGACAGCGGGGAACACTGAAGCTTTCTTT	CASSPQTAGNTEAFF
TRBD1	TRBV11-2	TRBJ1-1	-	TGTGCCAGCAGCTTACAGGGGGCAGGCACTGAAGCTTTCTTT	CASSLQGAGTEAFF
-	TRBV6-5	TRBJ2-7	-	TGTGCCAGCAGTTACGCTAAGGGCAGGGCCTACGAGCAGTACTTC	CASSYAKGRAYEQYF
-	TRBV7-9	TRBJ2-3	once	TGTGCCAGCAGCACCGGCGGAGATACGCAGTATTTT	CASSTGGDTQYF
-	TRBV19	TRBJ1-1	-	TGTGCCAGTAGTATAGACTTAGGGGACGAAGCTTTCTTT	CASSIDLGDEAFF
-	TRBV5-1	TRBJ2-2	-	TGCGCCAGCAGCTTCGGGAACACCGGGGAGCTGTTTTTT	CASSFGNTGELFF
TRBD2	TRBV6-6	TRBJ2-5	once	TGTGCCAGCATCGGGACTAGCGGGGGGTGGGAGACCCAGTACTTC	CASIGTSGGWETQYF
TRBD2	TRBV9	TRBJ2-1	-	TGTGCCAGCAGCTACTCCCCGGGACTAGCGGGTCCGTACAATGAGCAGTTCTTC	CASSYSPGLAGPYNEQFF
TRBD2	TRBV7-9	TRBJ2-3	once	TGTGCCAGCAGCCCCGGGCGCCCAGGGCGGGGGGCTATAGATACGCAGTATTTT	CASSPGRPGRGAIDTQYF
-	TRBV7-6	TRBJ1-2	-	TGTGCCAGCAGCATGATGGCCGGGGGGCTCGATGGCTACACCTTC	CASSMMAGGLDGYTF
-	TRBV2	TRBJ1-3	-	TGTGCCAGCTTAGGGTGGGGGCCCTTCTCTGGAAACACCATATATTTT	CASLGWGPFSGNTIYF
-	TRBV12-3/TRBV12-4	TRBJ2-3	-	TGTGCCAGCAGTTCGACGGGGAGGGATACGCAGTATTTT	CASSSTGRDTQYF
TRBD1	TRBV7-8	TRBJ1-4	-	TGTGCCAGCAGCCCAAGGACAGGGTGGGAAAAACTGTTTTTT	CASSPRTGWEKLFF
-	TRBV25-1	TRBJ1-6	-	TGTGCCAGCAGTCCTGGGGGGGGCGCAGGTTCACCCCTCCACTTT	CASSPGGGAGSPLHF
TRBD1	TRBV19	TRBJ1-2	-	TGTGCCAGTAGTATAGATCCGGGGACAGCTAACTATGGCTACACCTTC	CASSIDPGTANYGYTF
-	TRBV6-1	TRBJ1-1	-	TGTGCCAGCAGTGAAGGAGGGGGGGCGGCTTTCTTT	CASSEGGGAAFF
TRBD1	TRBV2	TRBJ2-3	-	TGTGCCAGCAGTGAAAGGACAGGATTCACAGATACGCAGTATTTT	CASSERTGFTDTQYF
TRBD2	TRBV9	TRBJ2-5	-	TGTGCCAGCAGCGGACGACTAGCGGCAACCCAAGAGACCCAGTACTTC	CASSGRLAATQETQYF
-	TRBV7-3	TRBJ1-1	-	TGTGCCAGCAGACAATTCCAGAACACTGAAGCTTTCTTT	CASRQFQNTEAFF
TRBD1	TRBV6-1	TRBJ1-6	-	TGTGCCAGCAGTGAAAACAGGGGCTGGAATTCACCCCTCCACTTT	CASSENRGWNSPLHF
-	TRBV9	TRBJ1-2	-	TGTGCCAGCAGCCAGACGGGGGCCTATGGCTACACCTTC	CASSQTGAYGYTF